The present T cell receptor (beta chain) was sequenced within a study of blood T cell repertoires in COVID-19. As for the study in general: The analysed material was cDNA or gDNA that came from T cells, B-cell-depleted T cells, or PBMCs.

This CDR3 region has 11 residues. Germline CDR1 reads SGHDT; CDR2 reads YYEEEE. V was clipped by 2 bases and J by 3 bases, with 2 bases between them. The data were produced by immunoSEQ multiplex PCR, yet TCRdb's version contains in-frame clones alone and is incomplete. This table holds about 210,000 clones, 84% found once. This rearrangement joins TRBV5-6 to TRBJ2-5; D is unclear. This sequence originates from a woman aged 50 to 65 with active or convalescent COVID-19. The sequenced sample was peripheral blood. CDR3 nucleotides: TGTGCCAGCAGCTTCGAAGAGACCCAGTACTTC. Its protein is CASSFEETQYF.